The 10 T cell receptor beta chains listed next were all sequenced from one sample in a study of T cells in localized non-small cell lung cancer. The protocol was immunoSEQ multiplex PCR, while the TCRdb copy is restricted to in-frame clones and leaves out a portion. The top ten clones hold under 13% of a sample with tens of thousands of clones, approximately 90% of them seen once. The source was peripheral blood, collected before any cancer treatment. These TCRs come from a woman aged 40-69 years with stage I lung adenocarcinoma.

The chain recombines TRBV4-1 with TRBJ2-1; D is perhaps TRBD2 (5 bases). The CDR3 totals 17 residues. Germline CDR1 is MGHRA and CDR2 is YSYEKL. Between the trimmed V and J ends, which lost 0 bases and 0 bases, there was a span of 12 bases. Here the CDR3 reads CASSQDATGSSYNEQFF. CDR3 bases: TGCGCCAGCAGCCAAGATGCGACGGGGAGCTCCTACAATGAGCAGTTCTTC.

The rearrangement links TRBV27 to TRBJ2-7; maybe TRBD1 (5 bases). The CDR3 runs 14 residues. Germline lookup yields CDR1 MNHEY and CDR2 SMNVEV (reference sequence). The V gene lost 4 bases and the J gene lost 4 bases, with 14 bases spanning the gap. CDR3 region: CASSSLGAIYEQYF. As DNA, the CDR3 is TGTGCCAGCAGTTCTCTAGGGGCAATTTACGAGCAGTACTTC.

V and J are TRBV5-6 and TRBJ2-3; D is possibly TRBD2 (5 bases). V lost 5 bases to trimming and J lost 4 bases, with 17 bases between them. The CDR3 is 15 residues long. Per the germline V gene, CDR1 is SGHDT and CDR2 is YYEEEE. The chain's CDR3 is CASRFGPRAADTQYF. DNA for the CDR3: TGTGCCAGCAGATTCGGGCCGCGGGCCGCAGATACGCAGTATTTT.

The CDR3 is CASSKGQVSYEQYF. CDR3 nucleotide sequence: TGTGCCAGTAGTAAGGGACAGGTCTCCTACGAGCAGTACTTC. The chain combines TRBV19 with TRBJ2-7; 8 nucleotides align to TRBD1. V lost 4 bases and J lost 0; bases outside the gene matches: 2. The CDR3 sequence is 14 residues long. Germline V gene sequence: CDR1 LNHDA, CDR2 SQIVND (reference sequence). The complete variable domain, with remaining parts taken from reference TRBV19 and TRBJ2-7, reads DGGITQSPKYLFRKEGQNVTLSCEQNLNHDAMYWYRQDPGQGLRLIYYSQIVNDFQKGDIAEGYSVSREKKESFPLTVTSAQKNPTAFYLCASSKGQVSYEQYFGPGTRLTVT.

The chain combines TRBV7-9 with TRBJ2-5; 8 bases line up with TRBD1. CDR1 and CDR2 (germline): SEHNR, FQNEAQ (reference sequence). The CDR3 runs 14 residues. V shed 6 bases and J 5 bases; nucleotides not matched to a gene: 8. The CDR3 DNA reads TGTGCCAGCAGACCTCCAGGGGGCGCGGAGACCCAGTACTTC. This sequence encodes CASRPPGGAETQYF.

This clone was counted a single time. The chain is built from TRBV7-9 and TRBJ2-3; D call uncertain. Germline assignment: CDR1 SEHNR and CDR2 FQNEAQ (reference sequence). The CDR3 has 11 residues. Trimming left V 11 bases short and J 5 bases short, with 11 bases between. DNA for the CDR3: TGTGCCGCCTCCGTTGGAGATACGCAGTATTTT. It translates to CAASVGDTQYF. The variable domain in full, completed from reference TRBV7-9 and TRBJ2-3, reads DTGVSQNPRHKITKRGQNVTFRCDPISEHNRLYWYRQTLGQGPEFLTYFQNEAQLEKSRLLSDRFSAERPKGSFSTLEIQRTEQGDSAMYLCAASVGDTQYFGPGTRLTVL.

The rearrangement joins TRBV28 to TRBJ2-1; 13 bases align to TRBD2. CDR1 and CDR2 from the germline V gene are MDHEN and SYDVKM. The CDR3 loop spans 16 amino acids. The ends lost 3 bases at V and 7 bases at J; junction bases unmatched: 6. This CDR3 reads CASSFTSGRARNEQFF. As DNA, the CDR3 is TGTGCCAGCAGTTTCACTAGCGGGAGGGCCCGAAATGAGCAGTTCTTC.

For the CDR3, the DNA is TGTGCCAGCAGCTTCGGACGGGGAAACACCATATATTTT. It is translated as CASSFGRGNTIYF. V and J are TRBV7-9 and TRBJ1-3, with D hard to call. Trimming removed 3 bases from V and 4 bases from J, with 7 bases in between. Germline V gene data show CDR1 as SEHNR and CDR2 as FQNEAQ (reference sequence). The CDR3 runs to 13 residues.

The chain joins TRBV7-9 to TRBJ2-7; D is ambiguous. The CDR3 extends over 9 amino acids. The germline V gene encodes CDR1 SEHNR and CDR2 FQNEAQ (reference sequence). V was shortened by 11 bases and J by 3 bases, with 5 bases between the two germline ends. CDR3 sequence: CACGYEQYF. DNA for the CDR3: TGTGCCTGCGGCTACGAGCAGTACTTC.

V is TRBV13 and J is TRBJ2-2, with D hard to call. Germline V gene data show CDR1 as PRHDT and CDR2 as FYEKMQ (reference sequence). The CDR3 consists of 16 residues. V was pared by 6 bases and J by 3 bases, with 17 bases between. The CDR3 coding sequence is TGTGCCAGCAGTCAACAACTATCGTCGGACACCGGGGAGCTGTTTTTT. It yields the protein CASSQQLSSDTGELFF.